This is a list of T cell receptor beta chains from one sample in a study of CD8 T cells in ankylosing spondylitis. TCRdb called the 5' RACE reads again in MiXCR, with one record for every CDR3 protein. The data show around 120,000 distinct CDR3 sequences, about a tenth seen once. Source material: blood, either unsorted or a sorted T cell fraction (not recorded which). The receptors come from a male donor with ankylosing spondylitis or in good health (not recorded which). Both conserved end residues are part of each CDR3. A D gene is named only where the DNA matches it firmly. Rows may omit the clone size; those that give it use once, few, many or a size class.

V gene	J gene	clone size	D gene	CDR3 DNA	CDR3 protein
TRBV20-1	TRBJ2-3	many	NA	TGCAGTGCCGTACCGAGGGATGCACTGCCAAGTACGCAGTATTTT	CSAVPRDALPSTQYF
TRBV6-2/TRBV6-3	TRBJ2-3	many	TRBD2	TGTGCCAGCAGTTACGACTACTCTGCGGGAGGTCTTGCAGATACGCAGTATTTT	CASSYDYSAGGLADTQYF
TRBV12-3/TRBV12-4	TRBJ2-3	NA	TRBD2	TGTGCCAGCAGTACTAGCGTCAGCACAGATACGCAGTATTTT	CASSTSVSTDTQYF
TRBV7-2	TRBJ1-1	few	NA	TGTGCCAGCAGCCCCACGGTGAGGTCAGCTTTCTTT	CASSPTVRSAFF
TRBV5-1	TRBJ2-7	many	NA	TGCGCCAGCAGCTTGGAGACAGATAAGTCCTACGAGCAGTACTTC	CASSLETDKSYEQYF
TRBV6-1	TRBJ1-5	few	NA	TGTGCCAGCAAAAGAGGGGAGTTGGACAATCAGCCCCAGCATTTT	CASKRGELDNQPQHF
TRBV5-1	TRBJ2-2	many	NA	TGCGCCAGCAGCGAGACTGGCAGGGAGCTGTTTTTT	CASSETGRELFF
TRBV28	TRBJ1-4	few	TRBD1	TGTGCCAGCAGTTTACCCGGGACAGTCAATGAAAAACTGTTTTTT	CASSLPGTVNEKLFF
TRBV11-2	TRBJ2-7	many	TRBD2	TGTGCCAGCAGCTTAACAGCGGGAGCCTACGAGCAGTACTTC	CASSLTAGAYEQYF
TRBV4-3	TRBJ2-7	many	NA	TGCGCCAGCAGCCAAGATTTCGGCTTGACCTACGAGCAGTACTTC	CASSQDFGLTYEQYF
TRBV5-1	TRBJ2-7	few	NA	TGCGCCAGCAGCTTGAGCGTGGGCTCCTACGAGCAGTACTTC	CASSLSVGSYEQYF
TRBV10-3	TRBJ1-1	many	NA	TGTGCCATCAGTGAGTCAGGGGGAAGAACTGAAGCTTTCTTT	CAISESGGRTEAFF
TRBV29-1	TRBJ2-1	many	TRBD2	TGCAGCGAGAGAGCGGGAGGGGAGTTGGGGCAGTTCTTC	CSERAGGELGQFF
TRBV3-1	TRBJ2-3	many	TRBD2	TGTGCCAGCAGCCCCGGGACTAGCGGAGAGACAGATACGCAGTATTTT	CASSPGTSGETDTQYF
TRBV5-1	TRBJ2-2	few	NA	TGCGCCAGCAGCTTGGTCGCCGGAATCGGGGAGCTGTTTTTT	CASSLVAGIGELFF
TRBV7-6	TRBJ1-1	NA	NA	TGTGCCAGCAGCTTAGGCGGAGGAGACACTGAAGCTTTCTTT	CASSLGGGDTEAFF
TRBV3-1	TRBJ1-5	few	NA	TGTGCCAGCAGCCAAGTTCCAGGGGATCAGCCCCAGCATTTT	CASSQVPGDQPQHF
TRBV12-3/TRBV12-4	TRBJ2-1	NA	TRBD2	TGTGCCAGCAGTCTTCTAGCGGGATTTTACAATGAGCAGTTCTTC	CASSLLAGFYNEQFF
TRBV7-2	TRBJ2-3	many	NA	TGTGCCAGCAGCTTAGACTTCCGCGGAGGGTTTACGCAGTATTTT	CASSLDFRGGFTQYF
TRBV9	TRBJ2-1	many	NA	TGTGCCAGCAGCGCCGGCGGCCTACCCTATAATGAGCAGTTCTTC	CASSAGGLPYNEQFF
TRBV12-3/TRBV12-4	TRBJ1-1	many	NA	TGTGCCAGCAGTTTTGATTCGTGGGGGCGTACTGAAGCTTTCTTT	CASSFDSWGRTEAFF
TRBV5-5	TRBJ2-6	NA	NA	TGTGCCAGCAGCGGCGCAGGGTATCCCCCCTCTGGGGCCAACGGCCTGACTTTC	CASSGAGYPPSGANGLTF
TRBV7-2	TRBJ2-5	NA	TRBD2	TGTGCCAGCAGCTTAGTAAGCGGGGGGATGGAAGAGACCCAGTACTTC	CASSLVSGGMEETQYF
TRBV11-3	TRBJ2-5	few	NA	TGTGCCAGCAGCTTAGACGGGAGAGTTGGAGAGACCCAGTACTTC	CASSLDGRVGETQYF
TRBV4-3	TRBJ2-1	many	NA	TGCGCCAGCAGCCAAGATCGGGGGCAGGTCAATGAGCAGTTCTTC	CASSQDRGQVNEQFF